A single sample is the source of the 7 T cell receptor beta chains below, sequenced in a study of shared clonotypes between healthy human individuals. Terminally differentiated effector memory CD45RA+ cells were excluded by CCR7 positive selection of CD45RO-negative cells. Sequenced by immunoSEQ multiplex PCR; TCRdb stores in-frame clones only, minus some. The sample holds about 580,000 clones, 95% to 98% seen once. The sample was naive CD8+ T cells sorted from blood. All receptors derive from a man aged 25 to 40 in good health.

As for this clone: Additional DNA sequences in this sample encode the identical CDR3. V is TRBV7-9 and J is TRBJ1-5; D is unclear. V was shortened by 1 base and J by 6 bases, with 4 bases between the two germline ends. CDR3 length equals 12 residues. The V gene's germline CDR1 is SEHNR and CDR2 FQNEAQ (reference sequence). This CDR3 reads CASSLGPQPQHF. The CDR3, as DNA: TGTGCCAGCAGCTTAGGTCCTCAGCCCCAGCATTTT.

This clone was found once. The gene calls are TRBV18 and TRBJ2-7; 7 bases line up with TRBD2. Germline V lookup: CDR1 KGHSH, CDR2 LQKENI. There are 13 residues in the CDR3. The V segment lost 8 bases and the J segment 0 bases; nucleotides outside the gene matches: 4. This CDR3 reads CASAGTNSYEQYF. Written as DNA, the CDR3 is TGTGCCAGCGCGGGGACTAACTCCTACGAGCAGTACTTC.

The rearrangement links TRBV27 to TRBJ2-2; TRBD1 matches 10 bases. CDR3 length: 14 residues. V lost 5 bases, J lost 5 bases, and 2 bases stayed unmatched. Germline CDR1 MNHEY, CDR2 SMNVEV (reference sequence). DNA for the CDR3: TGTGCCAGCAGTAGGACAGGGGGAACCGGGGAGCTGTTTTTT. Amino acid sequence: CASSRTGGTGELFF.

The chain recombines TRBV9 with TRBJ2-1; TRBD2 matches at 9 bases. The CDR3 spans 15 residues. The junction had 7 bases not matched to a gene; V was cut back by 3 bases and J by 6 bases. Germline V gives CDR1 SGDLS, CDR2 YYNGEE. The chain's CDR3 is CASSAREGGFNEQFF. Here the CDR3 DNA reads TGTGCCAGCAGCGCGCGGGAGGGAGGGTTCAATGAGCAGTTCTTC.

This chain joins TRBV6-1 and TRBJ1-2, with 10 bases that match TRBD1. Germline loops: CDR1 MNHNS, CDR2 SASEGT. This CDR3 has 15 residues. V gave up 6 bases and J gave up 5 bases; unmatched junction bases: 9. CDR3 sequence reads: CASRSTGGIIYGYTF. The CDR3 DNA is TGTGCCAGCAGATCGACAGGGGGCATTATTTATGGCTACACCTTC.

This sequence joins TRBV7-8 and TRBJ1-2, with D tentatively TRBD1 (5 bases). This CDR3 spans 16 amino acids. From germline, CDR1 is SGHVS and CDR2 FQNEAQ. Trimming pared 5 bases from V and 2 bases from J, leaving 18 bases between. In DNA, the CDR3 is TGTGCCAGCAGCCTAGAAGCCCCAACAGGAAACTATGGCTACACCTTC. It translates to CASSLEAPTGNYGYTF. The whole variable domain, remainder taken from reference TRBV7-8 and TRBJ1-2, is GAGVSQSPRYKVAKRGQDVALRCDPISGHVSLFWYQQALGQGPEFLTYFQNEAQLDKSGLPSDRFFAERPEGSVSTLKIQRTQQEDSAVYLCASSLEAPTGNYGYTFGSGTRLTVV.

The rearrangement joins TRBV5-8 to TRBJ2-7; the D is unclear. The V end lost 0 bases, the J end lost 0 bases, and 13 bases lay between the germline ends. CDR3 size: 16 residues. Germline CDR1 is SGHTS and CDR2 is YDEGEE. CDR3 bases: TGTGCCAGCAGCTTGGACGGTAGGTGGAGCTCCTACGAGCAGTACTTC. This encodes CASSLDGRWSSYEQYF.